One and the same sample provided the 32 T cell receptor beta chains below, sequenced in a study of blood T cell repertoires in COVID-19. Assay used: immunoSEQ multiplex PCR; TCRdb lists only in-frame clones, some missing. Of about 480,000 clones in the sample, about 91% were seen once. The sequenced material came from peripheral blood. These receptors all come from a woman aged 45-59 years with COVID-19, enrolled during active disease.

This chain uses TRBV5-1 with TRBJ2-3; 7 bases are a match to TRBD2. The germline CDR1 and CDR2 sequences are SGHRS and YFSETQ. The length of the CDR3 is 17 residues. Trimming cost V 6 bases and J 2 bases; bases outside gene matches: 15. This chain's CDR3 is CASTSVRRGRFTDTQYF. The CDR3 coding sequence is TGCGCCAGCACATCGGTTCGGCGGGGGAGATTCACAGATACGCAGTATTTT. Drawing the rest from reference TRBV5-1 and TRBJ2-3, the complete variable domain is KAGVTQTPRYLIKTRGQQVTLSCSPISGHRSVSWYQQTPGQGLQFLFEYFSETQRNKGNFPGRFSGRQFSNSRSEMNVSTLELGDSALYLCASTSVRRGRFTDTQYFGPGTRLTVL.

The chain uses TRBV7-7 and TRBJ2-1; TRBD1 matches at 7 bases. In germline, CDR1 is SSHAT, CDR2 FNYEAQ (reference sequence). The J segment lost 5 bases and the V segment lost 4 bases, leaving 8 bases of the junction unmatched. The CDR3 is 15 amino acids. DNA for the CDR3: TGTGCCAGCAGCTATGGGACAGTCCCACACAATGAGCAGTTCTTC. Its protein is CASSYGTVPHNEQFF. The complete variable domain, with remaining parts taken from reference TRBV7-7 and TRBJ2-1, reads GAGVSQSPRYKVTKRGQDVTLRCDPISSHATLYWYQQALGQGPEFLTYFNYEAQPDKSGLPSDRFSAERPEGSISTLTIQRTEQRDSAMYRCASSYGTVPHNEQFFGPGTRLTVL.

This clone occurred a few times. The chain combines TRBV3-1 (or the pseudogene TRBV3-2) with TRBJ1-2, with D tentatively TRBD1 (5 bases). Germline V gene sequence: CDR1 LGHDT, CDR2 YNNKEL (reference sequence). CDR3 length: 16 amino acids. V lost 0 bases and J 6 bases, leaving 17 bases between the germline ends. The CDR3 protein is CASSQDYGGLGDGYTF. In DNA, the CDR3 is TGTGCCAGCAGCCAAGATTATGGGGGACTGGGGGATGGCTACACCTTC.

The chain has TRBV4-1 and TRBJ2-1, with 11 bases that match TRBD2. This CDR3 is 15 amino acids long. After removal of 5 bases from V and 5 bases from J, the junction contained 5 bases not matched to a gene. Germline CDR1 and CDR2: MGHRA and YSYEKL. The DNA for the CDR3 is TGCGCCAGCAGCTCGGCTAGCGGGGGGCACAATGAGCAGTTCTTC. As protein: CASSSASGGHNEQFF.

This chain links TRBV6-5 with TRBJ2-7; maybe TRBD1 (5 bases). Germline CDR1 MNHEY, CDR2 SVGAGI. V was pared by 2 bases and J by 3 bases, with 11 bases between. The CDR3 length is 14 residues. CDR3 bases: TGTGCCAGCAGTTACCGGACACGATTCTACGAGCAGTACTTC. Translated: CASSYRTRFYEQYF.

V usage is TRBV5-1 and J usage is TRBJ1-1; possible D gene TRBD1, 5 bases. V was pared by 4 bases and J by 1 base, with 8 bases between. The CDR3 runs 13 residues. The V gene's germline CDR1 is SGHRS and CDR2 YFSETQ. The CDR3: CASSHTGNTEAFF. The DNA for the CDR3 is TGCGCCAGCAGCCACACAGGGAACACTGAAGCTTTCTTT.

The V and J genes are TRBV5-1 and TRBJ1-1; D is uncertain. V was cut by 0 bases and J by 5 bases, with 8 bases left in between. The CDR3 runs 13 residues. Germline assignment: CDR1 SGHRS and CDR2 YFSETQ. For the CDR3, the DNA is TGCGCCAGCAGCTTGGGGGCCCATACTGAAGCTTTCTTT. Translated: CASSLGAHTEAFF.

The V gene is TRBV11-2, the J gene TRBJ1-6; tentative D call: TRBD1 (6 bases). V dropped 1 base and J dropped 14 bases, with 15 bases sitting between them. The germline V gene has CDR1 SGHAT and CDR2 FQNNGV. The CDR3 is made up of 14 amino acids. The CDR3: CASSLGRGARALHF. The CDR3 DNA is TGTGCCAGCAGCTTAGGCAGGGGCGCCCGGGCCCTCCACTTT.

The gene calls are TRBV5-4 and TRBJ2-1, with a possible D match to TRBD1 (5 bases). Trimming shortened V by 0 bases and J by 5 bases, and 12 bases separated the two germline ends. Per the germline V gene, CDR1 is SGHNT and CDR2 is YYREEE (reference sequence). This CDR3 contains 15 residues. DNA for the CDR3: TGTGCCAGCAGCTTGGGGCAGGGTGGCCACAATGAGCAGTTCTTC. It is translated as CASSLGQGGHNEQFF.

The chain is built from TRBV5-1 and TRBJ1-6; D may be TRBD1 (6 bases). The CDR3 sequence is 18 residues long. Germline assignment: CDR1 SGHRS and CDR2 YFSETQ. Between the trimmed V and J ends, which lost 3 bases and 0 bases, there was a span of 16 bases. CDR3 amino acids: CASSSNGQLSSYNSPLHF. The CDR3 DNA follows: TGCGCCAGCAGCTCTAACGGACAGCTGAGCTCCTATAATTCACCCCTCCACTTT.

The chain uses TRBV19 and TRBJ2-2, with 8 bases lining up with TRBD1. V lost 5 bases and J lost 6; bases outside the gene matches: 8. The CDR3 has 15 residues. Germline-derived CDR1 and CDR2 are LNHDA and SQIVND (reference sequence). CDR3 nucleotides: TGTGCCAGTAGTCCACGTTTCAGGGGGCCCGGGGAGCTGTTTTTT. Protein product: CASSPRFRGPGELFF.

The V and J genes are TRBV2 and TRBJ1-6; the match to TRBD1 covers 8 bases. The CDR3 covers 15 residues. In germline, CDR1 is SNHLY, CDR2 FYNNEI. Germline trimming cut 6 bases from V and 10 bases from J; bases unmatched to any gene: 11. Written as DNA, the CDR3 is TGTGCCAGCAGCATCAGGGGGCGCCGTGGATCACCCCTCCACTTT. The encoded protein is CASSIRGRRGSPLHF.

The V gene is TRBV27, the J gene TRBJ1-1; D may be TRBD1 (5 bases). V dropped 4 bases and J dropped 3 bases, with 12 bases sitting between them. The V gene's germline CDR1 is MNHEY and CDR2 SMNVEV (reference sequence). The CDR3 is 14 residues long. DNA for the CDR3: TGTGCCAGCAGTTGGGGCGAAAAAGACACTGAAGCTTTCTTT. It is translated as CASSWGEKDTEAFF.

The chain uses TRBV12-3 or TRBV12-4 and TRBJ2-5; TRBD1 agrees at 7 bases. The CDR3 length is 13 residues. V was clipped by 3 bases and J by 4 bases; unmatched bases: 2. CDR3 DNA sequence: TGTGCCAGCAGTTTCGGGACAGTAGAGACCCAGTACTTC. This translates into CASSFGTVETQYF.

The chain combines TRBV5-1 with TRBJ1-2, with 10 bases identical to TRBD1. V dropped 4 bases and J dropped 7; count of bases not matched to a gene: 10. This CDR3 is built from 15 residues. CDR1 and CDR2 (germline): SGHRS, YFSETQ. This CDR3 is CASSRNRDRGSGYTF. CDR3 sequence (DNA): TGCGCCAGCAGCCGGAACCGGGACAGGGGTTCTGGCTACACCTTC.

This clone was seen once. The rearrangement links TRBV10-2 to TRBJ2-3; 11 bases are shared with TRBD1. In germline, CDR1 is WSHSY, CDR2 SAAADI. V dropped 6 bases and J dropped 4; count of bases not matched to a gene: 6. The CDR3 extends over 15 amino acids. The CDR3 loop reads CASRGMGQGADTQYF. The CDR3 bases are TGCGCCAGCAGGGGTATGGGACAGGGGGCAGATACGCAGTATTTT.

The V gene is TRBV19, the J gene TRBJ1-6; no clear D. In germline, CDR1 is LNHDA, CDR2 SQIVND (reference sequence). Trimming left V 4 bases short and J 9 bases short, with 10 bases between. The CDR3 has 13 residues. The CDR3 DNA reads TGTGCCAGTAGTACCCGAGAGGGTTCACCCCTCCACTTT. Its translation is CASSTREGSPLHF.

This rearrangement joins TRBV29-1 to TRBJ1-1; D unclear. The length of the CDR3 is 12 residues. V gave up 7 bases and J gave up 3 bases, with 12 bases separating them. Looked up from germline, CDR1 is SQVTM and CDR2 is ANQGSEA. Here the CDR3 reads CSGGLGDTEAFF. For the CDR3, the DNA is TGCAGCGGCGGTTTGGGAGACACTGAAGCTTTCTTT.

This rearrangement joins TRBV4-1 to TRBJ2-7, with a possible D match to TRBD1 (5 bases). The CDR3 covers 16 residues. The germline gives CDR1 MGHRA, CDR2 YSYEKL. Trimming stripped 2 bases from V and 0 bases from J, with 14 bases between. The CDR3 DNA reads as TGCGCCAGCAGCCAACCGACAGTATCACCCTCCTACGAGCAGTACTTC. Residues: CASSQPTVSPSYEQYF.

The CDR3 here is CASSAAGGVSQPQHF. Written as DNA, the CDR3 is TGTGCCAGCAGCGCCGCGGGGGGGGTCAGTCAGCCCCAGCATTTT. This chain connects TRBV9 to TRBJ1-5; D is perhaps TRBD1 (5 bases). Germline V lookup: CDR1 SGDLS, CDR2 YYNGEE. The CDR3 is 15 residues long. Trimming took off 3 bases at V and 6 bases at J, with 16 bases between the two ends.

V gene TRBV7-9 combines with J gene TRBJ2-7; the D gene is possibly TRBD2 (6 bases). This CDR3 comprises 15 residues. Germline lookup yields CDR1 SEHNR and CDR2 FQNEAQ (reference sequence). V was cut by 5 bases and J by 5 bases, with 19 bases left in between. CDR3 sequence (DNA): TGTGCCAGCAGCCACCCTCGAGGCGGGGAAAACGAGCAGTACTTC. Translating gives CASSHPRGGENEQYF.

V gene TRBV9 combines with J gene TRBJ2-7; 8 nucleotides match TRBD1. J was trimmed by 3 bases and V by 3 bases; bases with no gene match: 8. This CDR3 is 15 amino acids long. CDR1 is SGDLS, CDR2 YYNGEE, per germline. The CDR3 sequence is CASSGPGQEGYEQYF. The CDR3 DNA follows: TGTGCCAGCAGCGGTCCGGGACAGGAAGGCTACGAGCAGTACTTC.

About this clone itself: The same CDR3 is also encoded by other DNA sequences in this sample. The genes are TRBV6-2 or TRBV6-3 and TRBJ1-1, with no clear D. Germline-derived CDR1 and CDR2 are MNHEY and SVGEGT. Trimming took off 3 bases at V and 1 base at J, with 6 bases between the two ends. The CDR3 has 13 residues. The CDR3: CASSYTGNTEAFF. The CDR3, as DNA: TGTGCCAGCAGTTATACGGGGAACACTGAAGCTTTCTTT.

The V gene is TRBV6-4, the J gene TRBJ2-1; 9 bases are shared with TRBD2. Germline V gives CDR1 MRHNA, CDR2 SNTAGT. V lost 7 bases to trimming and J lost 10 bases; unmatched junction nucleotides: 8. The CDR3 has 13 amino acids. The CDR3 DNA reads TGTGCCAGCACGTACTCGCGGGGGGGCGAGCAGTTCTTC. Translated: CASTYSRGGEQFF.

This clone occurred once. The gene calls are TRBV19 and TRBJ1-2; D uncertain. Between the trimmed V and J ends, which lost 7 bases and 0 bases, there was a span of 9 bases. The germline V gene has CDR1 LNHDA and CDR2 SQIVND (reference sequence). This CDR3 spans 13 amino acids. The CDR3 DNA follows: TGTGCCAGTAAGACAAGCTCTAACTATGGCTACACCTTC. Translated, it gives CASKTSSNYGYTF. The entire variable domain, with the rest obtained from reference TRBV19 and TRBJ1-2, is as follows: DGGITQSPKYLFRKEGQNVTLSCEQNLNHDAMYWYRQDPGQGLRLIYYSQIVNDFQKGDIAEGYSVSREKKESFPLTVTSAQKNPTAFYLCASKTSSNYGYTFGSGTRLTVV.

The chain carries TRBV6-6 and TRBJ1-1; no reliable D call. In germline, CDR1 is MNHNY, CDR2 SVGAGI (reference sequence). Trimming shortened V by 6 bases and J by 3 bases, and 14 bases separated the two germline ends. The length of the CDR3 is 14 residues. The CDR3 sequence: CASSPHYEDTEAFF. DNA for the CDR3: TGTGCCAGCAGCCCACACTACGAGGACACTGAAGCTTTCTTT.

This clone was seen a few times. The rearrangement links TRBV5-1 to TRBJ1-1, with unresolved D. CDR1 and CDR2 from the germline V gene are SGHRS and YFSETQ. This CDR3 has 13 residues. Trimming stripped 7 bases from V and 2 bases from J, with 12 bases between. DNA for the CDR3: TGCGCCAGCGCTCGGGAGTCTAACACTGAAGCTTTCTTT. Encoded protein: CASARESNTEAFF.

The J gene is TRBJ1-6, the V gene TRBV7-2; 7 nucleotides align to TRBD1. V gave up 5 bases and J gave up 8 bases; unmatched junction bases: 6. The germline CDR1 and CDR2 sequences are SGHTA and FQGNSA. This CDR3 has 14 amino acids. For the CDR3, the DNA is TGTGCCAGCAGCCCCGGGACAGCCTATTCACCCCTCCACTTT. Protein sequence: CASSPGTAYSPLHF.

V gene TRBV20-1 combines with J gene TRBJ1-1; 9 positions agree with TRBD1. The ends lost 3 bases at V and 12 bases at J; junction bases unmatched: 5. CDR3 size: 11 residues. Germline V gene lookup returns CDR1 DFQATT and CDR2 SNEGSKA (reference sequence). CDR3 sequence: CSARTGGLPFF. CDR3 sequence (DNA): TGCAGTGCTAGGACAGGGGGTTTGCCTTTCTTT.

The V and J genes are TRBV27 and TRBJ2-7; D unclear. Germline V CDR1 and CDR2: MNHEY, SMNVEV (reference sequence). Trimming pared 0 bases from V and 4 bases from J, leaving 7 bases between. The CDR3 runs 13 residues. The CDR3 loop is CASSLSSEYEQYF. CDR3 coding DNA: TGTGCCAGCAGTTTATCGTCTGAGTACGAGCAGTACTTC.

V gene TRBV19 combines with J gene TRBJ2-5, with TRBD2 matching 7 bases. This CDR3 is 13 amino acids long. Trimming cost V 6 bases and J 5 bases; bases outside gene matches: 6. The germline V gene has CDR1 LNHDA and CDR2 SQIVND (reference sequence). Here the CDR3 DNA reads TGTGCCAGTAGCATGGGGGGGAGGGAGACCCAGTACTTC. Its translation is CASSMGGRETQYF. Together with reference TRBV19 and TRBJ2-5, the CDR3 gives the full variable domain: DGGITQSPKYLFRKEGQNVTLSCEQNLNHDAMYWYRQDPGQGLRLIYYSQIVNDFQKGDIAEGYSVSREKKESFPLTVTSAQKNPTAFYLCASSMGGRETQYFGPGTRLLVL.

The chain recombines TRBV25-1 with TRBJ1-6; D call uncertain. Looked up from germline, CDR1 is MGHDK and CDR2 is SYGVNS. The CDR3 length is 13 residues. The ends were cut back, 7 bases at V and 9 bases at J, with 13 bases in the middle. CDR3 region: CASKGDVGSPLHF. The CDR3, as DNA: TGTGCCAGCAAGGGAGACGTTGGTTCACCCCTCCACTTT. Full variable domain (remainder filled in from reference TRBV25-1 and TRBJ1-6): EADIYQTPRYLVIGTGKKITLECSQTMGHDKMYWYQQDPGMELHLIHYSYGVNSTEKGDLSSESTVSRIRTEHFPLTLESARPSHTSQYLCASKGDVGSPLHFGNGTRLTVT.